Shown below are 23 T cell receptor beta chains from a single sample sequenced in a study of Tregs in tolerant kidney transplant recipients. Method: immunoSEQ multiplex PCR; TCRdb's copy keeps in-frame clones and lacks some. The sample totals 25,000 to 35,000 clones. Source: CD8+ T cells from blood, taken before the transplant. The receptors were sampled from a human donor who received a combined kidney and bone marrow transplant.

On this clone itself: The read ends 3 residues early relative to the CDR3; the germline J gene fills the gap. The rearrangement joins TRBV19 to TRBJ2-7; TRBD1 agrees at 8 bases. CDR1 and CDR2 (germline): LNHDA, SQIVND (reference sequence). J gave up 6 bases and V 8 bases, and 9 bases lay outside the gene matches. CDR3 length: 13 amino acids. Incomplete CDR3 DNA: TGTGCCAGTGCCTCGGGACAGGCGGGCGAG. As protein: CASASGQAGE. The CDR3 reads in full as CASASGQAGEQYF.

About this clone itself: The read terminates 3 residues before the CDR3 end, so the remaining end is supplied by the germline J gene. V gene TRBV13 combines with J gene TRBJ2-7, with D hard to call. This CDR3 spans 13 amino acids. V lost 2 bases and J lost 6, with 11 bases in between. Germline V gene lookup returns CDR1 PRHDT and CDR2 FYEKMQ (reference sequence). CDR3 bases read: TGTGCCAGCAGCTTACAGGATCACTCCGAG. This gives the protein CASSLQDHSE. The whole CDR3 sequence is CASSLQDHSEQYF.

As regards this clone: The read terminates 3 residues before the CDR3 end, so the remaining end is supplied by the germline J gene. The rearrangement uses TRBV13 and TRBJ2-5; D perhaps matches TRBD2 (7 bases). V was clipped by 5 bases and J by 2 bases, with 12 bases between them. The CDR3 extends over 14 amino acids. Germline assignment: CDR1 PRHDT and CDR2 FYEKMQ (reference sequence). This chain's CDR3 is CASSHRGAQETQYF. CDR3 DNA, as far as it was read: TGTGCCAGCAGCCACCGGGGGGCTCAAGAGACC.

About this clone: The CDR3 end is not reached by the read, which stops 3 residues before it; the germline J gene fills it in. The V and J genes are TRBV19 and TRBJ2-7; D uncertain. CDR1 and CDR2 from the germline V gene are LNHDA and SQIVND (reference sequence). This CDR3 is built from 13 residues. V was clipped by 5 bases and J by 3 bases, with 11 bases between them. The CDR3 protein is CASSSKGNYEQYF. The sequenced CDR3 bases are TGTGCCAGTAGTTCCAAGGGCAACTACGAG.

Comment on this clone: Read sequence stops 3 residues before the CDR3 end, and the germline J gene provides the missing end. The rearrangement uses TRBV10-3 and TRBJ1-1; no definite D call. Looked up from germline, CDR1 is ENHRY and CDR2 is SYGVKD. The CDR3 is 14 residues long. V dropped 0 bases and J dropped 0 bases, with 5 bases sitting between them. The covered CDR3 bases are TGTGCCATCAGTGAGTCTGACATGAACACTGAA. Its protein is CAISESDMNTE. The whole CDR3 reads CAISESDMNTEAFF.

For this clone: The read halts 3 residues ahead of the CDR3 end, with the missing end drawn from the germline J gene. The chain has TRBV20-1 and TRBJ2-1, with 14 nucleotides matching TRBD2. V was pared by 3 bases and J by 9 bases, with 19 bases of the junction left unmatched. The CDR3 extends over 19 amino acids. CDR1 and CDR2 (germline): DFQATT, SNEGSKA (reference sequence). The CDR3 loop is CSARHPPGLAGVFGFEQFF. The part of the CDR3 DNA that was read is TGCAGTGCTAGGCACCCTCCGGGACTAGCGGGAGTTTTCGGTTTTGAG.

Worth noting for this clone: The read ends 3 residues early relative to the CDR3; the germline J gene fills the gap. The chain is built from TRBV2 and TRBJ1-1; D uncertain. Germline V gives CDR1 SNHLY, CDR2 FYNNEI. Trimming shortened V by 4 bases and J by 5 bases, and 5 bases separated the two germline ends. This CDR3 contains 11 residues. Partial CDR3 DNA: TGTGCCAGCAGTGCAGTTACTGAA. This codes for CASSAVTE. The whole CDR3 reads CASSAVTEAFF.

With regard to this clone: With the read ending 3 residues before the CDR3 end, the germline J gene is used to fill in that end. This chain links TRBV6-1 with TRBJ2-4, with 7 bases lining up with TRBD1. The germline gives CDR1 MNHNS, CDR2 SASEGT. V lost 3 bases, J lost 6 bases, and 5 bases stayed unmatched. This CDR3 contains 14 residues. CDR3 amino acids: CASSEGRTGNIQYF. Partial CDR3 DNA: TGTGCCAGCAGTGAGGGCAGGACAGGAAACATT.

In the case of this clone: Read sequence stops 3 residues before the CDR3 end, and the germline J gene provides the missing end. The chain uses TRBV2 and TRBJ1-4; D unresolved. Germline V gene sequence: CDR1 SNHLY, CDR2 FYNNEI. The germline V and J ends were trimmed by 3 bases and 0 bases, with 8 bases remaining between them. The CDR3 is 15 amino acids. This chain's CDR3 is CASSEGFTTNEKLFF. CDR3 bases read: TGTGCCAGCAGTGAGGGCTTTACAACTAATGAAAAA.

About this clone: Sequencing ends 3 residues short of the CDR3 end; the germline J gene provides the rest. The chain uses TRBV6-2 or TRBV6-3 and TRBJ2-3, with D possibly being TRBD2 (6 bases). From germline, CDR1 is MNHEY and CDR2 SVGEGT. With 2 bases removed from V and 2 bases from J, the gap between germline ends came to 14 bases. CDR3 size: 16 residues. The sequenced part of the CDR3 DNA is TGTGCCAGCAGTTACGGGGAGTGGGGGGTCACAGATACG. Translation gives CASSYGEWGVTDT. The full-length CDR3 reads as CASSYGEWGVTDTQYF.

Note on this clone: From the germline J gene comes the end of the CDR3, since the read stops 3 residues before it. This chain joins TRBV7-8 and TRBJ2-1, with D maybe TRBD2 (5 bases). This CDR3 has 15 amino acids. V was cut by 4 bases and J by 1 base, with 11 bases left in between. Germline V gene data show CDR1 as SGHVS and CDR2 as FQNEAQ. The CDR3 bases that were read are TGTGCCAGCAGCTACCACCGGGGATCCTACAATGAG. Protein: CASSYHRGSYNE. The whole CDR3 sequence is CASSYHRGSYNEQFF.

As for this clone: The DNA ends 3 residues before the CDR3 does, and the rest of the CDR3 is filled in from the germline J gene. V is TRBV2 and J is TRBJ1-5, with 7 positions matching TRBD1. CDR3 size: 15 residues. CDR1 is SNHLY, CDR2 FYNNEI, per germline. The V gene end was trimmed by 5 bases and the J gene end by 6 bases; junction bases not matched to a gene: 10. The covered CDR3 bases are TGTGCCAGCAGTCTCCCCGGGACAGAGGGTCAGCCC. This codes for CASSLPGTEGQP. Given in full, the CDR3 is CASSLPGTEGQPQHF.

Comments on this clone: Read coverage stops 3 residues before the CDR3 terminus; the germline J gene supplies the remainder. The V call is TRBV6-1, the J call TRBJ2-7; TRBD1 matches 8 bases. The V segment lost 0 bases and the J segment 5 bases; nucleotides outside the gene matches: 6. The CDR3 length is 15 residues. Per the germline V gene, CDR1 is MNHNS and CDR2 is SASEGT. The sequenced CDR3 bases are TGTGCCAGCAGTGAAGCGCCAGGGGGCGTGGACGAG. Protein product: CASSEAPGGVDE. From start to end, the CDR3 is CASSEAPGGVDEQYF.

The sequenced CDR3 bases are TGCGCCAGCAGCTTGGCCGTGACTAGAGTGGATACG. Translated, it gives CASSLAVTRVDT. The full-length CDR3 reads as CASSLAVTRVDTQYF. The genes are TRBV5-1 and TRBJ2-3; TRBD2 is a possible D gene (6 bases). The CDR3 end is not reached by the read, which stops 3 residues before it; the germline J gene fills it in. The germline CDR1 and CDR2 sequences are SGHRS and YFSETQ. The V end was cut by 0 bases, the J end by 6 bases, with 14 bases between. The CDR3 has 15 amino acids.

The sequenced part of the CDR3 DNA is TGTGCCAGCAGTGAAGACCCGGGGACTGAA. Protein sequence: CASSEDPGTE. In full, the CDR3 is CASSEDPGTEAFF. The V call is TRBV2, the J call TRBJ1-1; D is ambiguous. The read falls 3 residues short of the CDR3 end, and the missing part is taken from the germline J gene. The CDR3 spans 13 residues. The germline V gene encodes CDR1 SNHLY and CDR2 FYNNEI. Trimming removed 1 base at V and 5 bases at J, with 8 bases between. The variable domain in full, completed from reference TRBV2 and TRBJ1-1, reads EPEVTQTPSHQVTQMGQEVILRCVPISNHLYFYWYRQILGQKVEFLVSFYNNEISEKSEIFDDQFSVERPDGSNFTLKIRSTKLEDSAMYFCASSEDPGTEAFFGQGTRLTVV.

Notes on this clone: The read stops 3 residues short of the end of the CDR3; the missing end is completed from the germline J gene. This chain joins TRBV2 and TRBJ1-4; 8 positions match TRBD1. CDR1 is SNHLY, CDR2 FYNNEI, per germline. V lost 8 bases to trimming and J lost 5 bases; unmatched junction nucleotides: 16. This CDR3 region has 17 residues. Partial CDR3 DNA: TGTGCCAGCCGAACTGGACAGGGTATTCACGTAAATGAAAAA. Protein sequence: CASRTGQGIHVNEK. The full CDR3 reads CASRTGQGIHVNEKLFF.

As to this clone: Read data end 3 residues before the CDR3 end; the end is taken from the germline J gene. The chain links TRBV6-2 or TRBV6-3 to TRBJ2-7; TRBD1 might be the D (6 bases). V gave up 4 bases and J gave up 2 bases, with 12 bases separating them. Looked up from germline, CDR1 is MNHEY and CDR2 is SVGEGT. The length of the CDR3 is 14 residues. The covered CDR3 bases are TGTGCCAGCAGTTCCCTCAGGGGCGCCTACGAG. Protein product: CASSSLRGAYE. The full CDR3 protein is CASSSLRGAYEQYF.

For this clone: With the read ending 3 residues before the CDR3 end, the germline J gene is used to fill in that end. This chain links TRBV13 with TRBJ2-3, with TRBD2 matching over 8 bases. The V gene's germline CDR1 is PRHDT and CDR2 FYEKMQ (reference sequence). V trimming: 6 bases; J trimming: 6 bases; junction bases outside the gene matches: 8. The CDR3 is 14 amino acids. CDR3 DNA (partial): TGTGCCAGCAGTTCAGGACTAGCCAGGGATACG. It codes for CASSSGLARDT. The full CDR3 sequence reads CASSSGLARDTQYF.

In the case of this clone: The read comes to an end 3 residues before the CDR3 does, leaving the germline J gene to fill in the end. The gene calls are TRBV13 and TRBJ1-2; 7 bases align to TRBD1. With V trimmed by 10 bases and J by 7 bases, 12 bases remained unmatched. Germline CDR1 and CDR2: PRHDT and FYEKMQ (reference sequence). The CDR3 totals 13 residues. This CDR3 is CATDRANPIGYTF. The DNA read from the CDR3 is TGTGCCACAGACAGGGCGAACCCTATTGGC.

Details on this clone: The read terminates 3 residues before the CDR3 end, so the remaining end is supplied by the germline J gene. V and J are TRBV29-1 and TRBJ2-1; weak D call: TRBD2 (7 bases). The CDR3 is made up of 15 amino acids. V lost 8 bases and J 8 bases, leaving 25 bases between the germline ends. The germline V gene has CDR1 SQVTM and CDR2 ANQGSEA. The CDR3 reads CSHLGVGGAVDEQFF. The part of the CDR3 DNA that was read is TGCAGCCACCTGGGGGTGGGGGGGGCGGTGGATGAG.

On this clone itself: The read finishes 3 residues shy of the CDR3 end, and the germline J gene is used to complete it. The chain is built from TRBV7-6 and TRBJ2-2; 12 bases line up with TRBD2. This CDR3 region has 16 residues. CDR1 and CDR2 from the germline V gene are SGHVS and FNYEAQ. V shed 5 bases and J 5 bases; nucleotides not matched to a gene: 6. The part of the CDR3 DNA that was read is TGTGCCAGCAGCCCCGCTGGACTAGCGGGGACCGGGGAG. Protein sequence: CASSPAGLAGTGE. The whole CDR3 sequence is CASSPAGLAGTGELFF.

Worth noting for this clone: The CDR3 end is not reached by the read, which stops 3 residues before it; the germline J gene fills it in. The chain employs TRBV7-8 and TRBJ1-2, with TRBD1 matching over 7 bases. CDR1 SGHVS and CDR2 FQNEAQ come from the germline V gene. This CDR3 has 16 residues. The trim removed 5 bases at V and 4 bases at J, leaving 13 bases unmatched. The CDR3 loop is CASSPGTASPTYGYTF. The part of the CDR3 DNA that was read is TGTGCCAGCAGCCCCGGGACAGCCTCTCCGACCTATGGC.

The CDR3 loop is CASSLGQFSGNTIYF. Incomplete CDR3 DNA: TGTGCCAGTAGCCTCGGACAGTTCTCTGGAAACACC. The chain employs TRBV19 and TRBJ1-3; D may be TRBD1 (6 bases). The read gets to within 3 residues of the CDR3 end, and the germline J gene fills in the rest. V was pared by 6 bases and J by 0 bases, with 12 bases between. The CDR3 sequence is 15 residues long. The germline V gene encodes CDR1 LNHDA and CDR2 SQIVND (reference sequence).